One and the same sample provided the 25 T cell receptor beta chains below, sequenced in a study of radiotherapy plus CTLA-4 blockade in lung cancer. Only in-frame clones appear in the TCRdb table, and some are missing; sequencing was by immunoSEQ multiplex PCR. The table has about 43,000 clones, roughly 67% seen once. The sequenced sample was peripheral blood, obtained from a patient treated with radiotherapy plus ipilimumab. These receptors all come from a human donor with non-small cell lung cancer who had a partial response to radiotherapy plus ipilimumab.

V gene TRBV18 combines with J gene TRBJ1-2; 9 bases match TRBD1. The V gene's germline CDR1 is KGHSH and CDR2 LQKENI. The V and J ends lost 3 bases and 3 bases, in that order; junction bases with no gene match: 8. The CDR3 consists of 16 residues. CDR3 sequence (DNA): TGTGCCAGCTCACCTTTAGGGACAGGGATGGACTATGGCTACACCTTC. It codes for CASSPLGTGMDYGYTF.

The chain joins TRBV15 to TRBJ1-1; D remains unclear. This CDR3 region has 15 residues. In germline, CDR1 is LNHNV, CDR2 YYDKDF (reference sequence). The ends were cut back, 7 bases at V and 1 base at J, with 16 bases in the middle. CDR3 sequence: CATKEASRENTEAFF. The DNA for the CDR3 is TGTGCCACCAAGGAGGCAAGTAGGGAGAACACTGAAGCTTTCTTT.

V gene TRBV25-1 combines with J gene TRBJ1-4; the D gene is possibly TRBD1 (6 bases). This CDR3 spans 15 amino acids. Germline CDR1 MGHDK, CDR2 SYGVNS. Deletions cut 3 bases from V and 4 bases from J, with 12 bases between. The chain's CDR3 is CASSDGGAGNEKLFF. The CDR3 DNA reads TGTGCCAGCAGTGATGGGGGGGCGGGTAATGAAAAACTGTTTTTT. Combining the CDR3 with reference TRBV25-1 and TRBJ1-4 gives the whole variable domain EADIYQTPRYLVIGTGKKITLECSQTMGHDKMYWYQQDPGMELHLIHYSYGVNSTEKGDLSSESTVSRIRTEHFPLTLESARPSHTSQYLCASSDGGAGNEKLFFGSGTQLSVL.

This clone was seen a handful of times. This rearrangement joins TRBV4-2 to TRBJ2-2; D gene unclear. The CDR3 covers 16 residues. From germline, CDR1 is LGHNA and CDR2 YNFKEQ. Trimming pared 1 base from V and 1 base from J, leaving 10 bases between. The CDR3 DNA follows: TGTGCCAGCAGCCAAGGACACTCTGAGAACACCGGGGAGCTGTTTTTT. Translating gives CASSQGHSENTGELFF.

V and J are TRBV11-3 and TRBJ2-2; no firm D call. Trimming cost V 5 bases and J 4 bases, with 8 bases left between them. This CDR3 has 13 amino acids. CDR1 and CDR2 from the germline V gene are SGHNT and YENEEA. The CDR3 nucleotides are TGTGCCAGCAGCACCGGAGTCACCGGGGAGCTGTTTTTT. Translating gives CASSTGVTGELFF.

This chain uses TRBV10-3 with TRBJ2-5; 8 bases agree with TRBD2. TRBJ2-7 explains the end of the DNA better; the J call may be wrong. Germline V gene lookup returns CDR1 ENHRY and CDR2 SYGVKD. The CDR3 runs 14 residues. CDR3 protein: CAISVSSGLYEQYF. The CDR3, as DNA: TGTGCCATCAGTGTATCTAGCGGGTTGTACGAGCAGTACTTC.

The DNA for the CDR3 is TGTGCCAGCAGCTTAACTAGCGGGGATCAAGAGACCCAGTACTTC. Amino acids: CASSLTSGDQETQYF. This chain joins TRBV5-4 and TRBJ2-5; 10 nucleotides agree with TRBD2. Per germline, CDR1 SGHNT and CDR2 YYREEE (reference sequence). J was trimmed by 2 bases and V by 2 bases; bases with no gene match: 3. The CDR3 length is 15 residues.

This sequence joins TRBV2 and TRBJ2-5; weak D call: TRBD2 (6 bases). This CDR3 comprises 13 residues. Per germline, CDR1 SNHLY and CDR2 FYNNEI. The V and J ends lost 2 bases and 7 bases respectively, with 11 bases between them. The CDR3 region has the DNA TGTGCCAGCAGTGAAAATCCAGCGGGGACCCAGTACTTC. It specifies CASSENPAGTQYF. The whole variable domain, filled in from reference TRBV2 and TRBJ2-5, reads EPEVTQTPSHQVTQMGQEVILRCVPISNHLYFYWYRQILGQKVEFLVSFYNNEISEKSEIFDDQFSVERPDGSNFTLKIRSTKLEDSAMYFCASSENPAGTQYFGPGTRLLVL.

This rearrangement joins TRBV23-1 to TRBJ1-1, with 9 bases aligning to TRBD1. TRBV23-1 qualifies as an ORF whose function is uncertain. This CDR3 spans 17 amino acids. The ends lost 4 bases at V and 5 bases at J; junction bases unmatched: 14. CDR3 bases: TGCGCCAGCAGTCCTCACTCCGGGACAGGGTGGATGACTGAAGCTTTCTTT. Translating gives CASSPHSGTGWMTEAFF.

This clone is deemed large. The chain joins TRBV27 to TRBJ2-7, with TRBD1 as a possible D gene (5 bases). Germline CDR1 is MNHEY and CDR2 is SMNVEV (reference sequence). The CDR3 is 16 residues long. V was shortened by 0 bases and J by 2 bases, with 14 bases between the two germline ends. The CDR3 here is CASSLSWRTPTYEQYF. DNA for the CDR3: TGTGCCAGCAGTTTATCGTGGCGGACACCTACCTACGAGCAGTACTTC.

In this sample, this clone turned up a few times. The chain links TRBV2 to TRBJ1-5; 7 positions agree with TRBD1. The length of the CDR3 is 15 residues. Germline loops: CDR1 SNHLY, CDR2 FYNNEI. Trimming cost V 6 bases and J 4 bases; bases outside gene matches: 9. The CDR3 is CASRLSGQQNQPQHF. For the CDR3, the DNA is TGTGCCAGCAGACTATCGGGACAGCAGAATCAGCCCCAGCATTTT.

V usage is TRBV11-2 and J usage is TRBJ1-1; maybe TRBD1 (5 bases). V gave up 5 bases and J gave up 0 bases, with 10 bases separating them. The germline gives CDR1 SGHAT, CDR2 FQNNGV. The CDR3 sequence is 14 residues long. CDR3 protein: CASSASGLNTEAFF. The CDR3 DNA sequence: TGTGCCAGCAGCGCCTCAGGGTTGAACACTGAAGCTTTCTTT.

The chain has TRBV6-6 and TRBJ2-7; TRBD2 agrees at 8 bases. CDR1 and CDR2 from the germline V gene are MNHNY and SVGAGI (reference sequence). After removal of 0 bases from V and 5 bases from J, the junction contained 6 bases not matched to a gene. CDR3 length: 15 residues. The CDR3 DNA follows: TGTGCCAGCAGTTACTCGGGGACTAGAACCAACGAGCAGTACTTC. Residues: CASSYSGTRTNEQYF.

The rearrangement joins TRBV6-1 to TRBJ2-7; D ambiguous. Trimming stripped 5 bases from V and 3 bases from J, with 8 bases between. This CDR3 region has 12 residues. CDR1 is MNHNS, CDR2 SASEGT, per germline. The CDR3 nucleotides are TGTGCCAGCAGTCCCCAGGTCTACGAGCAGTACTTC. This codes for CASSPQVYEQYF.

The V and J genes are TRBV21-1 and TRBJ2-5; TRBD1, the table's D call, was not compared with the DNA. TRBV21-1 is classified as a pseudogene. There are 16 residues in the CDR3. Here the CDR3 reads CASSKTRTGKQETQYF. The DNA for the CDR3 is TGTGCCAGCAGCAAAACCCGGACAGGGAAACAAGAGACCCAGTACTTC.

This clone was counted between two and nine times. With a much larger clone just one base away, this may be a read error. The CDR3 sequence: CAWTLDSSQPQHF. The DNA of the CDR3 is TGTGCCTGGACACTAGATAGCAGTCAGCCCCAGCATTTT. The chain couples TRBV30 to TRBJ1-5; D unclear. Germline CDR1 and CDR2: GTSNPN and SVGIG (reference sequence). The CDR3 consists of 13 residues.

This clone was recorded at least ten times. For the CDR3, the DNA is TGCGCCAGCAGCCAAGGGACAGACACTGAAGCTTTCTTT. Its protein product is CASSQGTDTEAFF. The chain has TRBV4-3 and TRBJ1-1, with a weak D call TRBD1 (6 bases). Germline lookup yields CDR1 LGHNA and CDR2 YSLEER. V gave up 1 base and J gave up 3 bases, with 6 bases separating them. The CDR3 covers 13 residues.

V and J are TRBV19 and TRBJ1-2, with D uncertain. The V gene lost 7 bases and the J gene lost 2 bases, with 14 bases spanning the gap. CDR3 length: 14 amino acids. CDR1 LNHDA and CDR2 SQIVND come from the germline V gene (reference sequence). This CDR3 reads CASNPGGGNYGYTF. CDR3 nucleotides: TGTGCCAGTAACCCGGGAGGAGGGAACTATGGCTACACCTTC.

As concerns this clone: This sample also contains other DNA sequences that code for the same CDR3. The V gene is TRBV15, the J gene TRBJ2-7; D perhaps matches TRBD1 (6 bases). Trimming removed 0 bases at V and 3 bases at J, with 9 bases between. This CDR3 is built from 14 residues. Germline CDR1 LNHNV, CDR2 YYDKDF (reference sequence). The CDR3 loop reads CATSRDRGNYEQYF. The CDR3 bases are TGTGCCACCAGCAGAGACAGGGGCAACTACGAGCAGTACTTC.

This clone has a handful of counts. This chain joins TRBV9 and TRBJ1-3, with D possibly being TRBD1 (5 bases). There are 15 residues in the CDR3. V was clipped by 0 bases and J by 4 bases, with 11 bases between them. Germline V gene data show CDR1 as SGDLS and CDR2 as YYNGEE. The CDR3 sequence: CASSVGGDLGNTIYF. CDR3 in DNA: TGTGCCAGCAGCGTAGGAGGGGACTTGGGAAACACCATATATTTT.

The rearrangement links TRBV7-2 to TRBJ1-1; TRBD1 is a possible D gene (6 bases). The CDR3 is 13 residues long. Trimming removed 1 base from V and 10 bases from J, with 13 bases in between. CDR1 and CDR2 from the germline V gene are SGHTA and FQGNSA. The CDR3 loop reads CASSLGGGLGAFF. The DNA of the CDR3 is TGTGCCAGCAGCTTAGGAGGGGGATTGGGAGCTTTCTTT. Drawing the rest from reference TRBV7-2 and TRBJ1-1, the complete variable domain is GAGVSQSPSNKVTEKGKDVELRCDPISGHTALYWYRQSLGQGLEFLIYFQGNSAPDKSGLPSDRFSAERTGGSVSTLTIQRTQQEDSAVYLCASSLGGGLGAFFGQGTRLTVV.

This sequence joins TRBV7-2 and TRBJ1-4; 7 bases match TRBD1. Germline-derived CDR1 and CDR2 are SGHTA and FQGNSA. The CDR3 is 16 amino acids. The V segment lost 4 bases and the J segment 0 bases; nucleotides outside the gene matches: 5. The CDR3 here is CASSYTGAPTNEKLFF. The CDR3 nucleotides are TGTGCCAGCAGCTACACAGGGGCCCCAACTAATGAAAAACTGTTTTTT.

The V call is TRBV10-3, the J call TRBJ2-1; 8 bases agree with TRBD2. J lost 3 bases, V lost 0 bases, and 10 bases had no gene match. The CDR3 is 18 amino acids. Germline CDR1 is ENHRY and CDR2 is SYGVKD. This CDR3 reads CAISESRGGQLNYNEQFF. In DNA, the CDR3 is TGTGCCATCAGTGAGTCCCGGGGGGGCCAGTTAAACTACAATGAGCAGTTCTTC.

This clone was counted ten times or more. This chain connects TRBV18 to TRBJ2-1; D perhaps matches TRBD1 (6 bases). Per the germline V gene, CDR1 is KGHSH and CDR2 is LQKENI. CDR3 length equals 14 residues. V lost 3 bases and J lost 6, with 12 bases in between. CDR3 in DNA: TGTGCCAGCTCACCCCAGGGGATCCGCAATGAGCAGTTCTTC. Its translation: CASSPQGIRNEQFF. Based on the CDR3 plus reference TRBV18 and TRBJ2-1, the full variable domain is NAGVMQNPRHLVRRRGQEARLRCSPMKGHSHVYWYRQLPEEGLKFMVYLQKENIIDESGMPKERFSAEFPKEGPSILRIQQVVRGDSAAYFCASSPQGIRNEQFFGPGTRLTVL.

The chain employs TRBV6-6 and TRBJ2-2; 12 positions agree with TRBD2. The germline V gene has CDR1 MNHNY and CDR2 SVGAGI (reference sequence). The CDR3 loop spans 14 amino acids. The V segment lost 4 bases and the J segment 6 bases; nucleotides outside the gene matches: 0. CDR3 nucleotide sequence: TGTGCCAGCAGTTGGACTAGCGGGGCCGGGGAGCTGTTTTTT. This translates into CASSWTSGAGELFF.